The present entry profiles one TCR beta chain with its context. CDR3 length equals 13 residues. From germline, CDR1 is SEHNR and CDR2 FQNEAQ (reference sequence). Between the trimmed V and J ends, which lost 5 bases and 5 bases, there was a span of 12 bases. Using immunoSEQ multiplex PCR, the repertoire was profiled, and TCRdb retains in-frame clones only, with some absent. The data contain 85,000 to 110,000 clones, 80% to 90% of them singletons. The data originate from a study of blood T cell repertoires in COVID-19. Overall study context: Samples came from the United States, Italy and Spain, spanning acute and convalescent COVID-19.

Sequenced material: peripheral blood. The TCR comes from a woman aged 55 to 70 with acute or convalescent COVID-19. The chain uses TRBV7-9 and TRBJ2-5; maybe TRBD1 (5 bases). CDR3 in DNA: TGTGCCAGCAGCGCGTACAGGAAGGAGACCCAGTACTTC. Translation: CASSAYRKETQYF. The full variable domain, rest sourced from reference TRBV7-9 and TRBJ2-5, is DTGVSQNPRHKITKRGQNVTFRCDPISEHNRLYWYRQTLGQGPEFLTYFQNEAQLEKSRLLSDRFSAERPKGSFSTLEIQRTEQGDSAMYLCASSAYRKETQYFGPGTRLLVL.